The next 32 T cell receptor beta chains were all read from a single sample in a study of regulatory T cells in long-lasting Graves disease. TCR beta libraries were built with iRepertoire HTBI primers and Arm-PCR of CDR3 regions. Each CDR3 protein gets one entry after TCRdb re-called the multiplex PCR reads with MiXCR. The table records about 460,000 distinct CDR3 sequences, approximately 22% of them present only once. Time point here: persistent/refractory GD, antithyroid drugs over 5 years with positive TRAb. RNA extracted from PBMCs served as the sequencing template. Sequenced material: peripheral blood mononuclear cells (PBMCs), taken when the disease was refractory, from a patient treated with antithyroid drugs. The receptors derive from a female donor with Graves disease.

J is TRBJ2-7 and V is TRBV29-1, with D unclear. CDR3 length equals 11 residues. Between the trimmed V and J ends, which lost 0 bases and 6 bases, there was a span of 6 bases. Looked up from germline, CDR1 is SQVTM and CDR2 is ANQGSEA. The CDR3 nucleotides are TGCAGCGTTGAAGATCCCCTCGAGCAGTACTTC. Its translation: CSVEDPLEQYF.

As to this clonotype: At one of its ends the junction is not consistent with the germline gene, which may arise from a read error. This chain connects TRBV18 to TRBJ2-5; D unclear. Germline CDR1 and CDR2: KGHSH and LQKENI. The CDR3 runs to 12 residues. The CDR3 region has the DNA TGCGCCAACTCACCAATCCGTGAGACCCAGTACTTC. It specifies CANSPIRETQYF.

This clonotype appeared a few times. The rearrangement joins TRBV3-1 to TRBJ2-5; 12 nucleotides align to TRBD2. Germline CDR1 LGHDT, CDR2 YNNKEL (reference sequence). The CDR3 is 16 residues long. V was clipped by 1 base and J by 0 bases; unmatched bases: 0. CDR3 nucleotides: TGTGCCAGCAGCCAAGGACTAGCGGGGGACCAAGAGACCCAGTACTTC. Its translation is CASSQGLAGDQETQYF.

The chain has TRBV20-1 and TRBJ2-1; D may be TRBD1 (5 bases). Germline V gene data show CDR1 as DFQATT and CDR2 as SNEGSKA (reference sequence). The CDR3 is 14 amino acids. Trimming took 5 bases from V and 0 from J, leaving 11 bases between them. The CDR3 coding sequence is TGCAGTGCTGACAGATCGAGCTCCTACAATGAGCAGTTCTTC. It specifies CSADRSSSYNEQFF.

The gene calls are TRBV6-5 and TRBJ1-2; D is undetermined. There are 15 residues in the CDR3. With 0 bases removed from V and 7 bases from J, the gap between germline ends came to 15 bases. Germline CDR1 and CDR2: MNHEY and SVGAGI. DNA for the CDR3: TGTGCCAGCAGTTACTCGACCTATCTCTCGGCTGGCTACACCTTC. It yields the protein CASSYSTYLSAGYTF.

This clonotype was seen more than once but under ten times. The gene calls are TRBV6-2 or TRBV6-3 and TRBJ2-5, with D possibly TRBD2 on 7 matching bases. The CDR3 length is 16 residues. Trimming shortened V by 4 bases and J by 3 bases, and 18 bases separated the two germline ends. CDR1 is MNHEY, CDR2 SVGEGT, per germline. CDR3 nucleotide sequence: TGTGCCAGCAGTTCTCCTGACGGGGAGGGGGAAGAGACCCAGTACTTC. Amino acids: CASSSPDGEGEETQYF.

Details on this clonotype: A much larger clone lies a single base off, so this may be a read error. The J gene is TRBJ2-7, the V gene TRBV5-1; no clear D gene. Germline V gene sequence: CDR1 SGHRS, CDR2 YFSETQ. Trimming pared 7 bases from V and 4 bases from J, leaving 18 bases between. This CDR3 region has 14 residues. The CDR3 here is CASARLTGTYEQYF. The DNA of the CDR3 is TGCGCCAGCGCCCGACTGACTGGCACTTACGAGCAGTACTTC.

This chain links TRBV28 with TRBJ1-4; unclear D gene. V was cut by 2 bases and J by 6 bases, with 7 bases left in between. This CDR3 has 13 amino acids. The germline V gene has CDR1 MDHEN and CDR2 SYDVKM. The CDR3 coding sequence is TGTGCCAGCAGTTTAGTCATGGATGAAAAACTGTTTTTT. Encoded protein: CASSLVMDEKLFF.

This clonotype was counted ten times or more. The V call is TRBV6-5, the J call TRBJ2-5; D uncertain. The CDR3 consists of 12 residues. Germline loops: CDR1 MNHEY, CDR2 SVGAGI. V was shortened by 4 bases and J by 5 bases, with 8 bases between the two germline ends. The CDR3 nucleotides are TGTGCCAGCAGTTCTAAATTGGAGACCCAGTACTTC. The encoded protein is CASSSKLETQYF.

Ten or more counts support this clonotype. J is TRBJ2-2 and V is TRBV6-1, with 7 bases aligning to TRBD1. The V and J ends lost 8 bases and 5 bases, in that order; junction bases with no gene match: 11. Germline CDR1 is MNHNS and CDR2 is SASEGT. CDR3 length equals 15 residues. The CDR3 DNA reads as TGTGCCAGCTCATTCATGAGGGGGCGGACCGGGGAGCTGTTTTTT. Translating it yields CASSFMRGRTGELFF.

About this clonotype itself: Given a much more abundant clone one base away, this may be a read error. The rearrangement links TRBV5-1 to TRBJ1-1, with D possibly matching TRBD1 (5 bases). CDR1 is SGHRS and CDR2 is YFSETQ in the germline V gene. V lost 4 bases and J 4 bases, leaving 17 bases between the germline ends. This CDR3 comprises 15 residues. The CDR3 nucleotides read TGCGCCAGCAGCCCCGACGGGGCCCCGGGCACTGAAGCTTTCTTT. This gives the protein CASSPDGAPGTEAFF.

V is TRBV7-9 and J is TRBJ1-1; D gene uncertain. The V and J ends lost 5 bases and 2 bases respectively, with 27 bases between them. The CDR3 has 19 amino acids. Germline V CDR1 and CDR2: SEHNR, FQNEAQ (reference sequence). Written as DNA, the CDR3 is TGTGCCAGCAGCGTATTCCTGATAACGCCCGAAAAGGGAAACACTGAAGCTTTCTTT. This codes for CASSVFLITPEKGNTEAFF.

In its sample, this clonotype was seen many times. V is TRBV28 and J is TRBJ2-5; 7 bases map to TRBD1. The germline V gene has CDR1 MDHEN and CDR2 SYDVKM. V lost 6 bases and J lost 2; bases outside the gene matches: 9. The CDR3 has 15 residues. The CDR3 is CASSSPGTVQETQYF. Here the CDR3 DNA reads TGTGCCAGCAGCTCACCTGGGACAGTTCAAGAGACCCAGTACTTC.

V gene TRBV19 combines with J gene TRBJ1-5, with D possibly being TRBD1 (5 bases). CDR1 and CDR2 (germline): LNHDA, SQIVND (reference sequence). CDR3 size: 13 residues. V was shortened by 4 bases and J by 7 bases, with 11 bases between the two germline ends. In DNA, the CDR3 is TGTGCCAGTAGTAGCAGGGATATGCAGCCCCAGCATTTT. Residues: CASSSRDMQPQHF.

This clonotype was found a few times. The J gene is TRBJ1-1, the V gene TRBV20-1; D unresolved. V dropped 5 bases and J dropped 2 bases, with 15 bases sitting between them. The V gene's germline CDR1 is DFQATT and CDR2 SNEGSKA (reference sequence). The CDR3 has 14 amino acids. The CDR3 DNA follows: TGCAGTGCTTCCCGGGGTACCTTAAACACTGAAGCTTTCTTT. Its protein product is CSASRGTLNTEAFF.

This clonotype was recorded many times. The chain uses TRBV28 and TRBJ1-4; TRBD1 matches 10 bases. Germline-derived CDR1 and CDR2 are MDHEN and SYDVKM. Trimming cost V 3 bases and J 6 bases; bases outside gene matches: 4. This CDR3 comprises 15 residues. In DNA form, the CDR3 reads TGTGCCAGCAGTTTTGAGGGACAGGGGTATGAAAAACTGTTTTTT. Translated: CASSFEGQGYEKLFF.

This clonotype was seen a few times. V is TRBV2 and J is TRBJ2-3, with 7 bases aligning to TRBD1. CDR3 length: 16 residues. With V trimmed by 5 bases and J by 3 bases, 11 bases remained unmatched. Per the germline V gene, CDR1 is SNHLY and CDR2 is FYNNEI. The DNA of the CDR3 is TGTGCCAGCAGTCCCCTCGGGACAGATAGAACAGATACGCAGTATTTT. Translated: CASSPLGTDRTDTQYF.

This clonotype was observed a few times. This chain connects TRBV6-5 to TRBJ2-3; 10 bases are a match to TRBD2. Germline loops: CDR1 MNHEY, CDR2 SVGAGI. Trimming cost V 2 bases and J 1 base; bases outside gene matches: 15. CDR3 size: 20 residues. CDR3 region: CASSYRDVSGGTLRTDTQYF. In nucleotides, the CDR3 is TGTGCCAGCAGTTACAGAGACGTTAGCGGGGGGACCCTCCGCACAGATACGCAGTATTTT.

The CDR3 here is CASRQGVNSPLHF. The CDR3 DNA sequence: TGTGCCAGTAGACAGGGAGTAAATTCACCCCTCCACTTT. The chain has TRBV19 and TRBJ1-6; D may be TRBD1 (6 bases). CDR3 length: 13 residues. Germline-derived CDR1 and CDR2 are LNHDA and SQIVND (reference sequence). Trimming took off 6 bases at V and 7 bases at J, with 10 bases between the two ends. The entire variable domain, with the rest obtained from reference TRBV19 and TRBJ1-6, is as follows: DGGITQSPKYLFRKEGQNVTLSCEQNLNHDAMYWYRQDPGQGLRLIYYSQIVNDFQKGDIAEGYSVSREKKESFPLTVTSAQKNPTAFYLCASRQGVNSPLHFGNGTRLTVT.

There are a few counts of this clonotype. This chain uses TRBV20-1 with TRBJ1-3; a weak D match, TRBD1 (6 bases). V shed 5 bases and J shed 2 bases, with 13 bases lying between them. Germline assignment: CDR1 DFQATT and CDR2 SNEGSKA (reference sequence). CDR3 length equals 14 residues. CDR3 residues: CSAHGGAAGNTIYF. The CDR3 coding sequence is TGCAGTGCTCATGGGGGGGCGGCTGGAAACACCATATATTTT.

This clonotype was detected ten times or more. The chain joins TRBV11-2 to TRBJ1-2; TRBD1 might be the D (6 bases). Trimming cost V 5 bases and J 5 bases, with 15 bases left between them. CDR3 length: 14 amino acids. Per the germline V gene, CDR1 is SGHAT and CDR2 is FQNNGV. CDR3 loop: CASSPPGAYYGYTF. The CDR3, as DNA: TGTGCCAGCAGCCCACCAGGGGCTTATTATGGCTACACCTTC.

This clonotype showed up just a few times. It may be a read error: a sequence one base away is much more abundant. This chain links TRBV2 with TRBJ2-7; no clear D gene. Looked up from germline, CDR1 is SNHLY and CDR2 is FYNNEI. The CDR3 sequence is 13 residues long. V lost 6 bases and J lost 0, with 9 bases in between. In DNA form, the CDR3 reads TGTGCCAGCAGCTTACCCACCTCCTACGAGCAGTACTTC. It codes for CASSLPTSYEQYF. Based on the CDR3 plus reference TRBV2 and TRBJ2-7, the full variable domain is EPEVTQTPSHQVTQMGQEVILRCVPISNHLYFYWYRQILGQKVEFLVSFYNNEISEKSEIFDDQFSVERPDGSNFTLKIRSTKLEDSAMYFCASSLPTSYEQYFGPGTRLTVT.

V usage is TRBV6-5 and J usage is TRBJ2-2; D might be TRBD1 (6 bases). V was clipped by 2 bases and J by 4 bases, with 23 bases between them. Per the germline V gene, CDR1 is MNHEY and CDR2 is SVGAGI. The CDR3 has 19 residues. CDR3 coding DNA: TGTGCCAGCAGTTACCCCCGTTTCCCCTTCGACAGGCTCACCGGGGAGCTGTTTTTT. As protein: CASSYPRFPFDRLTGELFF.

This clonotype turned up a few times. CDR3 coding DNA: TGTGCCTGGAGTAGGCAGATGGGCTCCTACGAGCAGTACTTC. It is translated as CAWSRQMGSYEQYF. This rearrangement joins TRBV30 to TRBJ2-7; D gene ambiguous. Deletions cut 2 bases from V and 0 bases from J, with 11 bases between. This CDR3 is 14 amino acids long. Germline V gives CDR1 GTSNPN, CDR2 SVGIG (reference sequence). The variable domain in full, with the rest retrieved from reference TRBV30 and TRBJ2-7, is SQTIHQWPATLVQPVGSPLSLECTVEGTSNPNLYWYRQAAGRGLQLLFYSVGIGQISSEVPQNLSASRPQDRQFILSSKKLLLSDSGFYLCAWSRQMGSYEQYFGPGTRLTVT.

This clonotype has just a few counts. The chain joins TRBV29-1 to TRBJ2-2; possibly TRBD1 for D (5 bases). Trimming left V 7 bases short and J 7 bases short, with 19 bases between. Germline V CDR1 and CDR2: SQVTM, ANQGSEA. This CDR3 is 14 amino acids long. The DNA of the CDR3 is TGCAGCGGGCTCCTAGGGGCAAAGGACGGGGAGCTGTTTTTT. Its translation is CSGLLGAKDGELFF.

This clonotype was seen only a few times. V is TRBV2 and J is TRBJ2-2, with 8 bases identical to TRBD2. Germline CDR1 and CDR2: SNHLY and FYNNEI. Losses at the gene ends were 7 bases for V and 4 bases for J; bases not matched to a gene: 11. This CDR3 spans 16 amino acids. CDR3 sequence: CASNRAGGASTGELFF. CDR3 sequence (DNA): TGTGCCAGCAATCGGGCCGGGGGGGCAAGCACCGGGGAGCTGTTTTTT.

This clonotype was seen ten or more times. The chain is built from TRBV28 and TRBJ1-2; D is unresolved. Deletions cut 3 bases from V and 10 bases from J, with 9 bases between. Germline V gene sequence: CDR1 MDHEN, CDR2 SYDVKM. The CDR3 is 11 residues long. The CDR3 spells CASSFGSHYTF. The CDR3 coding sequence is TGTGCCAGCAGTTTCGGCAGTCACTACACCTTC.

This clonotype appeared a few times. CDR3 sequence (DNA): TGTGCCAGCAGCGGACGTGGAGCAGGGAACACTGAAGCTTTCTTT. This codes for CASSGRGAGNTEAFF. V is TRBV3-1 and J is TRBJ1-1; D call uncertain. Germline V gene sequence: CDR1 LGHDT, CDR2 YNNKEL (reference sequence). This CDR3 region has 15 residues. The V gene lost 5 bases and the J gene lost 1 base, with 14 bases spanning the gap.

This rearrangement joins TRBV20-1 to TRBJ1-2, with D unclear. The CDR3 covers 12 residues. Trimming stripped 3 bases from V and 3 bases from J, with 8 bases between. In germline, CDR1 is DFQATT, CDR2 SNEGSKA (reference sequence). CDR3 amino acids: CSASSTDYGYTF. Written as DNA, the CDR3 is TGCAGTGCTAGCTCGACTGACTATGGCTACACCTTC.

Details on this clonotype: Being one base from a much bigger clone, this may be a read error. Since the CDR3 does not end with the conserved phenylalanine or tryptophan, this likely comes from a read error. The chain employs TRBV28 and TRBJ2-7, with D perhaps matching TRBD1 (6 bases). CDR3 length: 14 amino acids. Germline V CDR1 and CDR2: MDHEN, SYDVKM. Trimming took off 6 bases at V and 2 bases at J, with 14 bases between the two ends. In nucleotides, the CDR3 is TGTGCCAGCAGAGCAACAGGACAGCCCTACGAGCAGTACCTC. It codes for CASRATGQPYEQYL.

At least ten counts were recorded for this clonotype. V and J are TRBV10-3 and TRBJ1-5; D is unclear. Between the trimmed V and J ends, which lost 3 bases and 9 bases, there was a span of 12 bases. The CDR3 covers 13 residues. Germline values: CDR1 ENHRY, CDR2 SYGVKD. This chain's CDR3 is CAISEEGFRPQHF. The CDR3 region has the DNA TGTGCCATCAGTGAAGAGGGCTTTAGGCCCCAGCATTTT.

As concerns this clonotype: The missing conserved phenylalanine or tryptophan at the end of this CDR3 makes a read error likely. The chain combines TRBV7-2 with TRBJ2-5; D is unresolved. The germline V gene has CDR1 SGHTA and CDR2 FQGNSA. V was pared by 3 bases and J by 0 bases, with 8 bases between. The CDR3 is 14 residues long. DNA of the CDR3: TGTACCAGCAGCTTTAGTGGGAACCAAGAGACCCAGTACTCC. This sequence encodes CTSSFSGNQETQYS.